The entry below gives a single T cell receptor (beta chain) sequence along with its context. Its antigen remains unidentified. The data were taken from a study of vaccination and CD4 T cells after COVID-19. Treatment described: roughly 10-day PBMC culture with coronavirus spike peptide pools or control peptides (ViraFEST assay). This CDR3 is built from 13 residues. The V end was cut by 2 bases, the J end by 1 base, with 8 bases between. CDR1 DFQATT and CDR2 SNEGSKA come from the germline V gene (reference sequence). Cultured CD4+ T-cell DNA underwent Oncomine TCR Beta short-read sequencing. One entry per CDR3 protein results from TCRdb running MiXCR on the PCR reads. The table has about 20,000 distinct CDR3 sequences, about 56% seen once.

The rearrangement uses TRBV20-1 and TRBJ1-1; D not certain. Sequences were obtained from CD4+ T cells from blood, cultured in vitro. This clonotype originated in a human donor who had recovered from COVID-19. The CDR3 region has the DNA TGCAGTGCTAGACCTCACCCGAACACTGAAGCTTTCTTT. Its protein product is CSARPHPNTEAFF.